The source of this T cell receptor (beta chain) is a study of shared clonotypes between healthy human individuals. Some clones are missing from TCRdb's copy, which holds only in-frame ones; the method was immunoSEQ multiplex PCR. The sample carries 1.5 million to 2.5 million clones, around 96% recorded once. CD45RO-negative cells were positively selected for CCR7, leaving out terminally differentiated effector memory CD45RA+ cells. What was sequenced was naive CD8+ T cells sorted from blood. The origin of this receptor is a man aged 18 to 29 in good health.

CDR3 amino acids: CAWSVLDTTGELFF. CDR3 sequence (DNA): TGTGCCTGGAGTGTGTTGGACACCACCGGGGAGCTGTTTTTT. The chain has TRBV30 and TRBJ2-2; the D gene is possibly TRBD1 (5 bases). This CDR3 has 14 amino acids. Trimming removed 0 bases at V and 4 bases at J, with 9 bases between. Germline assignment: CDR1 GTSNPN and CDR2 SVGIG (reference sequence).